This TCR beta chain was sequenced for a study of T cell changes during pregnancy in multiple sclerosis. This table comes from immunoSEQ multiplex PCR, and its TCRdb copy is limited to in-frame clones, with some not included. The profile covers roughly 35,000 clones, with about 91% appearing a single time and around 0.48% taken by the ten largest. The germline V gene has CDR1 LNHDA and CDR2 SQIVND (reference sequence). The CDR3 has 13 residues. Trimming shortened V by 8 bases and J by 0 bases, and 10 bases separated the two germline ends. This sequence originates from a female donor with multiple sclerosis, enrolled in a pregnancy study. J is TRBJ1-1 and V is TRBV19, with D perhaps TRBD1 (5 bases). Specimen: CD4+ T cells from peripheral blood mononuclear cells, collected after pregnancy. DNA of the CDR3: TGTGCCAGTCAGCGGGGGATGAACACTGAAGCTTTCTTT. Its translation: CASQRGMNTEAFF.